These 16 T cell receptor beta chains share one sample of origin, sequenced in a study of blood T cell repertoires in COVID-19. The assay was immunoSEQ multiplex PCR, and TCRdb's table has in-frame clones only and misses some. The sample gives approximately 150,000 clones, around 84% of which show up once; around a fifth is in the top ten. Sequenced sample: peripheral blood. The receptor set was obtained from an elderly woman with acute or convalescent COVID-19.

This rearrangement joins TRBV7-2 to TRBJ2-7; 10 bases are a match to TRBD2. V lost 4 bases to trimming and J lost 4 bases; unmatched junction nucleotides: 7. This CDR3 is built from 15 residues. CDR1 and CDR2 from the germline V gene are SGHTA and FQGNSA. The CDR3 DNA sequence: TGTGCCAGCAGCTCCAGGACTAGCGGCTTATACGAGCAGTACTTC. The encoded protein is CASSSRTSGLYEQYF. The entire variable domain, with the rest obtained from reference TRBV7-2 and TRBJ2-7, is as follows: GAGVSQSPSNKVTEKGKDVELRCDPISGHTALYWYRQSLGQGLEFLIYFQGNSAPDKSGLPSDRFSAERTGGSVSTLTIQRTQQEDSAVYLCASSSRTSGLYEQYFGPGTRLTVT.

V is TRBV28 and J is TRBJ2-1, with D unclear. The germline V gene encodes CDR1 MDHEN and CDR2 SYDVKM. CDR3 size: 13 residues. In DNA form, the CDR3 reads TGTGAGAAGTTGCCGCGACTCAACAATGAGCAGTTCTTC. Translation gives CEKLPRLNNEQFF.

The CDR3: CASSNPRASGRASDTQYF. The CDR3 bases are TGTGCCAGTAGTAACCCTCGGGCTAGCGGGAGGGCCTCGGATACGCAGTATTTT. The chain is built from TRBV19 and TRBJ2-3; TRBD2 matches at 12 bases. With 4 bases clipped from V and 6 bases from J, the junction kept 14 bases outside the gene matches. CDR3 length: 18 residues. Germline CDR1 reads LNHDA; CDR2 reads SQIVND (reference sequence).

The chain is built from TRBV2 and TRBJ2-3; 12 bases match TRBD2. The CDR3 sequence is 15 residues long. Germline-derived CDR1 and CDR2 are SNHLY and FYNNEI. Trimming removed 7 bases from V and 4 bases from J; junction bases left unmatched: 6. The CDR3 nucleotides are TGTGCCAGCAAACGGACTAGCGGGGTGCCAGATACGCAGTATTTT. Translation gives CASKRTSGVPDTQYF.

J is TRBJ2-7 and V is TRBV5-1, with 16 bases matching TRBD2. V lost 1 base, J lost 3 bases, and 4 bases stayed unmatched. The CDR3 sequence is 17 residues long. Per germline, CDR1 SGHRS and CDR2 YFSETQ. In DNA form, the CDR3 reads TGCGCCAGCAGCTTGATAGGGACTAGCGGGGGGGTCTACGAGCAGTACTTC. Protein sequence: CASSLIGTSGGVYEQYF.

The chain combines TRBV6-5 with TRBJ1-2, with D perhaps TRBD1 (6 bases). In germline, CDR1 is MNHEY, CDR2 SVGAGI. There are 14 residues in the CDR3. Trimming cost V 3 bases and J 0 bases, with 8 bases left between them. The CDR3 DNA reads TGTGCCAGCAGTTATGGACAGCCTAACTATGGCTACACCTTC. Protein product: CASSYGQPNYGYTF.

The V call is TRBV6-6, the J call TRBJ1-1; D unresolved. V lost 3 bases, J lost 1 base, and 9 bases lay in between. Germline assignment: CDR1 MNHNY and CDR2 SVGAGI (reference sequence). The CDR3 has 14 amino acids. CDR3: CASSYGQKNTEAFF. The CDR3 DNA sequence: TGTGCCAGCAGTTATGGCCAGAAGAACACTGAAGCTTTCTTT.

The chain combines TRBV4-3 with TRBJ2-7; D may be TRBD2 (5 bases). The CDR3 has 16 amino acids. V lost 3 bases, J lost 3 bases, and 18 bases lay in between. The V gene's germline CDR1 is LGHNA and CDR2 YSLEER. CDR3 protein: CASSQKRASFHYEQYF. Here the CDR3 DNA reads TGCGCCAGCAGCCAGAAGAGGGCTAGCTTCCACTACGAGCAGTACTTC.

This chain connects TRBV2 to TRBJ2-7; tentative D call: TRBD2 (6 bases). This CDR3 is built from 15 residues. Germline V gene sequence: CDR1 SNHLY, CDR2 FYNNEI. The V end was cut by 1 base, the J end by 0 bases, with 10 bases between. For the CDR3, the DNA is TGTGCCAGCAGTGAAGGCGGGACCAGCTCCTACGAGCAGTACTTC. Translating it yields CASSEGGTSSYEQYF.

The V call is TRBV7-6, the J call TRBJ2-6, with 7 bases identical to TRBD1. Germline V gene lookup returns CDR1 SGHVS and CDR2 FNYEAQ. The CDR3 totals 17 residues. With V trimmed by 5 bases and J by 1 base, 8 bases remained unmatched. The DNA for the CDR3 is TGTGCCAGCAGCCCATCCCAGGGGGAGTCTGGGGCCAACGTCCTGACTTTC. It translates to CASSPSQGESGANVLTF.

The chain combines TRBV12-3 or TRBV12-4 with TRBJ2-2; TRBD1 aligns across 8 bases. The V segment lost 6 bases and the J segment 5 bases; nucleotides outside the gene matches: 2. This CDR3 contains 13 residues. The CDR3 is CASSRGRTGELFF. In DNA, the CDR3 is TGTGCCAGCAGCAGGGGGCGAACCGGGGAGCTGTTTTTT.

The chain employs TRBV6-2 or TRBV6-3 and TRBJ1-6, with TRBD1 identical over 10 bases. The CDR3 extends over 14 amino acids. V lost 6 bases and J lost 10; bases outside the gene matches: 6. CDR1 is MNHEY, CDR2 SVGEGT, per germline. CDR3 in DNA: TGTGCCAGCAGCCCTAGGGACAGGGGATCACCCCTCCACTTT. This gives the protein CASSPRDRGSPLHF.

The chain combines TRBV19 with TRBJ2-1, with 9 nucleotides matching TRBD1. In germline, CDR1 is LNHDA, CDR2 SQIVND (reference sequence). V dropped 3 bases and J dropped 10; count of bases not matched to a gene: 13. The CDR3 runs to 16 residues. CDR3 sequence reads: CASSITGGGSHREQFF. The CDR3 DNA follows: TGTGCCAGTAGTATCACAGGGGGCGGTAGCCATAGAGAGCAGTTCTTC.

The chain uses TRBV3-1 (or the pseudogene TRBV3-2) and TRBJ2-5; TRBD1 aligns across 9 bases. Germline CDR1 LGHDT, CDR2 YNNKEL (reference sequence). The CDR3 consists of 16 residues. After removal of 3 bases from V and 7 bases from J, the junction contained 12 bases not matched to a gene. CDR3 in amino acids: CASSHPWDRDGGTQYF. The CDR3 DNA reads TGTGCCAGCAGCCATCCCTGGGACAGGGATGGGGGGACCCAGTACTTC.

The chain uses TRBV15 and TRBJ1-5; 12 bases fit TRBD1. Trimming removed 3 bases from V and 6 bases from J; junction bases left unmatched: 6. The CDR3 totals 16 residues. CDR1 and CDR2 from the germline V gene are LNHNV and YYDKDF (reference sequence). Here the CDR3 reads CATSRGTGGSGQPQHF. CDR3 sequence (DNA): TGTGCCACCAGCAGGGGGACAGGGGGCTCGGGTCAGCCCCAGCATTTT.

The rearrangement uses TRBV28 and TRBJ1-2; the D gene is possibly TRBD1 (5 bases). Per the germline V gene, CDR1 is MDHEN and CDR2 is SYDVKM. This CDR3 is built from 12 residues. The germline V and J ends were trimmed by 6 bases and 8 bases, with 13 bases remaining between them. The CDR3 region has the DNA TGTGCCAGCAGCTCGGGGGATTCCGGCTACACCTTC. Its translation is CASSSGDSGYTF.